This TCR beta chain appears in the sequencing data of a study of T-cell memory formation after mild COVID-19. Broader study findings: While clones contracting from day 15 to 85 were balanced between CD4 and CD8, later expanders leaned CD4+. Those CD4+ clones that contracted were mainly in CM and EM (CD8+ ones in EMRA).

The germline gives CDR1 KGHSH, CDR2 LQKENI. V was pared by 2 bases and J by 1 base, with 7 bases between. The CDR3 is made up of 14 amino acids. Using constant-segment primers, 5'RACE produced TCR alpha and TCR beta cDNA libraries carrying sample barcodes and UMIs. TCRdb fed the 5' RACE reads into MiXCR, producing one record per CDR3 protein. Here the sample spans about 110,000 distinct CDR3 sequences, roughly a sixth being singletons. This clonotype was counted between two and nine times. Its antigen is unidentified. This clonotype was sampled from a man aged 18-30 years who had mild COVID-19 (a few samples of this study predate the infection). Cell type and time point are not known. The rearrangement joins TRBV18 to TRBJ2-3, with D possibly being TRBD2 (5 bases). Sequencing was performed on PBMCs or a T cell subset sorted from them (not recorded which). In nucleotides, the CDR3 is TGTGCCAGCTCACCAGTTAGCGGCACAGATACGCAGTATTTT. The encoded protein is CASSPVSGTDTQYF.